This TCR beta chain was retrieved from a study of blood T cell repertoires in COVID-19. At the level of the study: COVID-19 samples collected from the United States, Italy and Spain covered acute and convalescent phases.

Germline lookup yields CDR1 SGHRS and CDR2 YFSETQ. The CDR3 spans 13 residues. V was shortened by 1 base and J by 3 bases, with 7 bases between the two germline ends. TCRdb keeps only in-frame clones here, not all; method: immunoSEQ multiplex PCR. The table has about 45,000 clones, 87% seen once. V and J are TRBV5-1 and TRBJ1-1, with D possibly being TRBD1 (6 bases). This receptor was identified in a woman at least 80 years old in a cohort sampled during active or convalescent COVID-19. Sequenced material: peripheral blood. In DNA form, the CDR3 reads TGCGCCAGCAGCTTGTCAGGGGACACTGAAGCTTTCTTT. This encodes CASSLSGDTEAFF.